These 27 T cell receptor beta chains were all obtained from the same sample, sequenced in a study of patients and donors after allogeneic stem cell transplantation. TCRdb independently ran MiXCR on the RT-PCR reads; one entry per CDR3 protein. The table includes some 200,000 distinct CDR3 sequences, 40% to 45% detected once. Sequencing was done on a sample of blood, either unsorted or a sorted T cell fraction (not recorded which). These receptors came from a human donor who was either an allogeneic HSCT recipient or a stem cell or donor lymphocyte infusion donor (not recorded which). It is not recorded whose cells these are; they may come from a transplant donor.

This clonotype was counted between two and nine times. The chain couples TRBV4-2 to TRBJ1-1; TRBD1 matches at 8 bases. This CDR3 has 15 residues. Losses at the gene ends were 0 bases for V and 4 bases for J; bases not matched to a gene: 4. Germline V lookup: CDR1 LGHNA, CDR2 YNFKEQ. DNA for the CDR3: TGTGCCAGCAGCCAAGAAATCAGGGGGCCCACTGAAGCTTTCTTT. As protein: CASSQEIRGPTEAFF.

This clonotype has more than one count but fewer than ten. The chain links TRBV6-6 to TRBJ1-1; TRBD1 might be the D (6 bases). The germline V gene has CDR1 MNHNY and CDR2 SVGAGI (reference sequence). The CDR3 consists of 15 residues. The V gene lost 5 bases and the J gene lost 5 bases, with 18 bases spanning the gap. The CDR3 region is CASSPYRAGWTEAFF. The CDR3, as DNA: TGTGCCAGCAGTCCTTACAGGGCCGGATGGACTGAAGCTTTCTTT.

A few counts support this clonotype. The chain links TRBV27 to TRBJ1-1; 11 nucleotides align to TRBD1. CDR3 length: 15 amino acids. Germline CDR1 reads MNHEY; CDR2 reads SMNVEV (reference sequence). J was trimmed by 4 bases and V by 6 bases; bases with no gene match: 7. The chain's CDR3 is CASSPGQGGSTEAFF. Written as DNA, the CDR3 is TGTGCCAGCAGCCCGGGACAGGGGGGTAGCACTGAAGCTTTCTTT.

The rearrangement joins TRBV5-6 to TRBJ2-3; D is undetermined. The CDR3 consists of 14 residues. Trimming cost V 5 bases and J 2 bases, with 12 bases left between them. Germline V lookup: CDR1 SGHDT, CDR2 YYEEEE. The CDR3 sequence is CASRGYRNTDTQYF. The CDR3 DNA reads as TGTGCCAGCAGGGGCTACCGGAACACAGATACGCAGTATTTT.

The V gene is TRBV2, the J gene TRBJ2-3; D is uncertain. Trimming left V 3 bases short and J 0 bases short, with 10 bases between. Germline V CDR1 and CDR2: SNHLY, FYNNEI. This CDR3 region has 15 residues. CDR3 sequence: CASSDLETSTDTQYF. In DNA, the CDR3 is TGTGCCAGCAGTGACCTGGAAACTAGCACAGATACGCAGTATTTT.

The rearrangement joins TRBV19 to TRBJ2-5; TRBD1 matches at 11 bases. Germline lookup yields CDR1 LNHDA and CDR2 SQIVND (reference sequence). The V gene end was trimmed by 4 bases and the J gene end by 5 bases; junction bases not matched to a gene: 9. The CDR3 totals 16 residues. CDR3 residues: CASSSPRTGGDETQYF. The DNA of the CDR3 is TGTGCCAGTAGTAGCCCACGGACAGGGGGCGATGAGACCCAGTACTTC.

This chain joins TRBV6-2 or TRBV6-3 and TRBJ2-2, with D uncertain. This CDR3 is built from 14 residues. Between the trimmed V and J ends, which lost 6 bases and 6 bases, there was a span of 14 bases. Germline V gene sequence: CDR1 MNHEY, CDR2 SVGEGT. Written as DNA, the CDR3 is TGTGCCAGCAGACGCCCCGTAGATGCCGGGGAGCTGTTTTTT. The encoded protein is CASRRPVDAGELFF.

The chain is built from TRBV27 and TRBJ2-3, with TRBD1 matching over 7 bases. V shed 8 bases and J 3 bases; nucleotides not matched to a gene: 8. The V gene's germline CDR1 is MNHEY and CDR2 SMNVEV (reference sequence). The CDR3 runs to 14 residues. The CDR3 region is CASRTGQWTDTQYF. CDR3 nucleotide sequence: TGTGCCAGCCGAACGGGACAGTGGACAGATACGCAGTATTTT.

The chain carries TRBV7-9 and TRBJ1-1; TRBD1 is a possible D gene (6 bases). The CDR3 contains 15 residues. The V end lost 5 bases, the J end lost 7 bases, and 20 bases lay between the germline ends. In germline, CDR1 is SEHNR, CDR2 FQNEAQ (reference sequence). Written as DNA, the CDR3 is TGTGCCAGCAGCCCTCTCCCCAGGGGCTGGGGTGAAGCTTTCTTT. Translation: CASSPLPRGWGEAFF.

This clonotype was observed a few times. The chain combines TRBV7-8 with TRBJ1-5; weak D call: TRBD1 (5 bases). The length of the CDR3 is 13 residues. From germline, CDR1 is SGHVS and CDR2 FQNEAQ. V lost 5 bases, J lost 6 bases, and 11 bases lay in between. CDR3 bases: TGTGCCAGCAGCCCTGCTAGGGGTCAGCCCCAGCATTTT. This sequence encodes CASSPARGQPQHF. Complete variable domain (other parts from reference TRBV7-8 and TRBJ1-5): GAGVSQSPRYKVAKRGQDVALRCDPISGHVSLFWYQQALGQGPEFLTYFQNEAQLDKSGLPSDRFFAERPEGSVSTLKIQRTQQEDSAVYLCASSPARGQPQHFGDGTRLSIL.

This chain links TRBV6-5 with TRBJ1-1; 8 bases match TRBD1. This CDR3 has 13 residues. Germline CDR1 reads MNHEY; CDR2 reads SVGAGI. The V gene end was trimmed by 0 bases and the J gene end by 8 bases; junction bases not matched to a gene: 2. The chain's CDR3 is CASSYSTGEEAFF. The CDR3 DNA follows: TGTGCCAGCAGTTACTCGACAGGGGAGGAAGCTTTCTTT.

This clonotype occurred a few times. The gene calls are TRBV20-1 and TRBJ1-1, with TRBD1 identical over 7 bases. Unmatched junction bases numbered 7, after V lost 7 bases and J lost 5 bases. Per germline, CDR1 DFQATT and CDR2 SNEGSKA (reference sequence). This CDR3 is built from 12 residues. CDR3 protein: CSVGGQGTEAFF. The CDR3 DNA follows: TGCAGTGTAGGGGGCCAGGGGACTGAAGCTTTCTTT.

This clonotype was seen a handful of times. This chain connects TRBV4-3 to TRBJ2-1; no definite D call. Trimming took 3 bases from V and 7 from J, leaving 10 bases between them. The CDR3 is made up of 13 amino acids. Germline V lookup: CDR1 LGHNA, CDR2 YSLEER. The DNA for the CDR3 is TGCGCCAGCAGCCACTCAGCGAGGAATGAGCAGTTCTTC. It encodes CASSHSARNEQFF.

A few counts support this clonotype. The genes are TRBV18 and TRBJ1-1; D possibly corresponds to TRBD1 (5 bases). CDR1 and CDR2 (germline): KGHSH, LQKENI. V dropped 3 bases and J dropped 2 bases, with 10 bases sitting between them. This CDR3 comprises 14 residues. CDR3: CASSPLDRNTEAFF. The DNA for the CDR3 is TGTGCCAGCTCACCTCTTGACAGAAACACTGAAGCTTTCTTT.

This clonotype was seen only a few times. The rearrangement joins TRBV28 to TRBJ1-5; D is ambiguous. V was shortened by 4 bases and J by 2 bases, with 6 bases between the two germline ends. This CDR3 has 13 residues. From germline, CDR1 is MDHEN and CDR2 SYDVKM. The CDR3 nucleotides read TGTGCCAGCAGTTGGGTGGGCAATCAGCCCCAGCATTTT. Amino acids: CASSWVGNQPQHF.

V gene TRBV7-8 combines with J gene TRBJ2-2; no reliable D call. The germline V gene has CDR1 SGHVS and CDR2 FQNEAQ. With 1 base removed from V and 1 base from J, the gap between germline ends came to 4 bases. This CDR3 has 14 residues. DNA for the CDR3: TGTGCCAGCAGCTTAGTCCGGAACACCGGGGAGCTGTTTTTT. As protein: CASSLVRNTGELFF.

V and J are TRBV3-1 and TRBJ2-3; TRBD1 aligns across 8 bases. V was clipped by 6 bases and J by 5 bases; unmatched bases: 10. The germline V gene has CDR1 LGHDT and CDR2 YNNKEL (reference sequence). The CDR3 extends over 15 amino acids. The CDR3 region has the DNA TGTGCCAGCAGACGACGGACAGGGCGAGGAGATACGCAGTATTTT. Its protein is CASRRRTGRGDTQYF.

The J gene is TRBJ2-3, the V gene TRBV12-3 or TRBV12-4; perhaps TRBD2 as D (5 bases). The CDR3 is 12 amino acids. Trimming shortened V by 7 bases and J by 6 bases, and 11 bases separated the two germline ends. CDR3 residues: CASMKGDDTQYF. CDR3 in DNA: TGTGCCAGCATGAAGGGAGACGATACGCAGTATTTT.

This chain joins TRBV9 and TRBJ1-1, with D unresolved. CDR1 and CDR2 (germline): SGDLS, YYNGEE. V lost 0 bases, J lost 5 bases, and 17 bases lay in between. The CDR3 consists of 16 residues. CDR3 nucleotide sequence: TGTGCCAGCAGCGTAGGACCCAGGAAAACGGGGACTGAAGCTTTCTTT. Translating it yields CASSVGPRKTGTEAFF.

This chain uses TRBV28 with TRBJ2-7; no reliable D call. Germline assignment: CDR1 MDHEN and CDR2 SYDVKM. Trimming cost V 7 bases and J 8 bases, with 27 bases left between them. This CDR3 contains 16 residues. CDR3 nucleotide sequence: TGTGCCAGCACCTCAAAGGCCAAGGGAACCGCTACGCAGCAGTACTTC. Amino acids: CASTSKAKGTATQQYF.

V and J are TRBV3-1 and TRBJ2-7; D uncertain. Germline lookup yields CDR1 LGHDT and CDR2 YNNKEL (reference sequence). This CDR3 region has 14 residues. Trimming took off 2 bases at V and 3 bases at J, with 11 bases between the two ends. The CDR3 sequence is CASSQRSYIYEQYF. The CDR3 nucleotides are TGTGCCAGCAGCCAACGATCGTATATCTACGAGCAGTACTTC.

J is TRBJ2-3 and V is TRBV3-1; a possible D gene is TRBD2 (5 bases). Germline V lookup: CDR1 LGHDT, CDR2 YNNKEL (reference sequence). V shed 1 base and J shed 1 base, with 9 bases lying between them. The CDR3 totals 15 residues. The CDR3: CASSQARAGTDTQYF. CDR3 DNA sequence: TGTGCCAGCAGCCAAGCAAGAGCGGGCACAGATACGCAGTATTTT.

The rearrangement uses TRBV6-5 and TRBJ1-3; D remains ambiguous. V lost 3 bases to trimming and J lost 9 bases, with 12 bases between them. The CDR3 is 13 residues long. Germline CDR1 and CDR2: MNHEY and SVGAGI. The CDR3 spells CASSYPGSGTIYF. CDR3 in DNA: TGTGCCAGCAGTTATCCAGGCTCAGGCACCATATATTTT.

V and J are TRBV25-1 and TRBJ2-1; 11 positions match TRBD2. CDR3 length equals 15 residues. CDR1 and CDR2 from the germline V gene are MGHDK and SYGVNS. Trimming took 5 bases from V and 9 from J; bases not matched to a gene: 9. Here the CDR3 reads CASSPRLAGFGEQFF. In nucleotides, the CDR3 is TGTGCCAGCAGTCCGAGACTAGCGGGATTCGGTGAGCAGTTCTTC.

The genes are TRBV5-6 and TRBJ2-7, with TRBD1 matching 7 bases. J gave up 1 base and V 4 bases, and 5 bases lay outside the gene matches. Looked up from germline, CDR1 is SGHDT and CDR2 is YYEEEE. The CDR3 runs to 14 residues. The CDR3 DNA is TGTGCCAGCAGCCCTACAGGGGATTCCTACGAGCAGTACTTC. Translation gives CASSPTGDSYEQYF.

The CDR3 DNA follows: TGTGCCAGCAGATACAGGGCGAGTAATCAGCCCCAGCATTTT. Protein: CASRYRASNQPQHF. The chain joins TRBV2 to TRBJ1-5, with D tentatively TRBD1 (6 bases). V was clipped by 6 bases and J by 4 bases, with 13 bases between them. The CDR3 runs 14 residues. CDR1 and CDR2 (germline): SNHLY, FYNNEI.

The J gene is TRBJ2-2, the V gene TRBV24-1; D might be TRBD2 (5 bases). CDR3 length: 13 residues. Trimming left V 8 bases short and J 5 bases short, with 11 bases between. CDR1 KGHDR and CDR2 SFDVKD come from the germline V gene. CDR3 bases: TGTGCCACCACCAGCGGAGTTACCGGGGAGCTGTTTTTT. Protein sequence: CATTSGVTGELFF.